Presented here are 23 T cell receptor beta chains from one specimen sequenced in a study of cytomegalovirus exposure and HLA in healthy donors. Use of 60 Vbeta and 13 Jbeta primers characterized the PCR. Assay used: immunoSEQ multiplex PCR; TCRdb lists only in-frame clones, some missing. The table lists about 150,000 clones, approximately 82% of them singletons. Sequences were obtained from PBMCs. Receptors originate from a woman in her fifties or sixties in good health and CMV-seropositive.

The chain joins TRBV30 to TRBJ2-1; D is unclear. This CDR3 spans 11 amino acids. V gave up 0 bases and J gave up 8 bases, with 5 bases separating them. From germline, CDR1 is GTSNPN and CDR2 SVGIG (reference sequence). DNA for the CDR3: TGTGCCTGGAGTGTACTCCATGAGCAGTTCTTC. Translating it yields CAWSVLHEQFF.

J is TRBJ1-5 and V is TRBV28, with a possible D match to TRBD1 (5 bases). V dropped 5 bases and J dropped 4 bases, with 15 bases sitting between them. CDR1 is MDHEN and CDR2 is SYDVKM in the germline V gene. This CDR3 has 15 amino acids. DNA of the CDR3: TGTGCCAGCAGTCTGCGGGGGGGGAATAATCAGCCCCAGCATTTT. Its translation is CASSLRGGNNQPQHF.

This clone occurred once. The chain has TRBV6-1 and TRBJ1-6; D is perhaps TRBD1 (5 bases). The V gene's germline CDR1 is MNHNS and CDR2 SASEGT. V lost 10 bases and J 10 bases, leaving 17 bases between the germline ends. This CDR3 contains 13 residues. CDR3 nucleotide sequence: TGTGCCATCCGGAGACAGTCTATCTCACCCCTCCACTTT. Encoded protein: CAIRRQSISPLHF.

The CDR3 DNA reads as TGTGCCAGCAGCCCCTCTAGGATGGGGGAGGGCACCGGGGAGCTGTTTTTT. This sequence encodes CASSPSRMGEGTGELFF. The chain links TRBV7-8 to TRBJ2-2, with 7 bases aligning to TRBD2. CDR1 SGHVS and CDR2 FQNEAQ come from the germline V gene. The CDR3 totals 17 residues. J was trimmed by 4 bases and V by 5 bases; bases with no gene match: 13.

The V call is TRBV10-3, the J call TRBJ1-1; D may be TRBD1 (6 bases). This CDR3 is 14 amino acids long. V was cut by 3 bases and J by 11 bases, with 19 bases left in between. The germline CDR1 and CDR2 sequences are ENHRY and SYGVKD. The CDR3 bases are TGTGCCATCAGTGATGGCCAGGGGAGGGGGAGTGCTTTCTTT. It yields the protein CAISDGQGRGSAFF.

The chain carries TRBV10-1 and TRBJ2-1, with D maybe TRBD1 (5 bases). Trimming pared 5 bases from V and 2 bases from J, leaving 7 bases between. This CDR3 contains 13 residues. Germline CDR1 reads WNHNN; CDR2 reads SYGVQD (reference sequence). For the CDR3, the DNA is TGCGCCAGCAGTAAGGGGACCTACAATGAGCAGTTCTTC. Its protein product is CASSKGTYNEQFF.

This clone was found a few times. The chain joins TRBV5-6 to TRBJ1-5; 7 nucleotides align to TRBD1. The CDR3 contains 14 residues. J gave up 5 bases and V 4 bases, and 6 bases lay outside the gene matches. Germline V gives CDR1 SGHDT, CDR2 YYEEEE. Written as DNA, the CDR3 is TGTGCCAGCAGCGCGGGACAGTGGGATCAGCCCCAGCATTTT. This sequence encodes CASSAGQWDQPQHF.

The chain combines TRBV14 with TRBJ2-3; 12 bases are a match to TRBD2. Per germline, CDR1 SGHDN and CDR2 FVKESK. V lost 5 bases, J lost 4 bases, and 10 bases stayed unmatched. CDR3 size: 17 residues. CDR3 in amino acids: CASSDRLAGVPPDTQYF. DNA for the CDR3: TGTGCCAGCAGCGATCGACTAGCGGGGGTCCCCCCAGATACGCAGTATTTT.

The gene calls are TRBV10-2 and TRBJ1-2; 7 nucleotides align to TRBD1. V trimming: 6 bases; J trimming: 8 bases; junction bases outside the gene matches: 15. The CDR3 length is 15 residues. Germline CDR1 is WSHSY and CDR2 is SAAADI. CDR3 DNA: TGCGCCAGCAGCGAGACCGGGCGACAGGGTAACGGCTACACCTTC. The encoded protein is CASSETGRQGNGYTF.

The chain recombines TRBV2 with TRBJ2-5; D possibly corresponds to TRBD1 (5 bases). This CDR3 has 12 amino acids. Germline CDR1 SNHLY, CDR2 FYNNEI. With 6 bases removed from V and 5 bases from J, the gap between germline ends came to 10 bases. The CDR3 region is CASSGAGETQYF. For the CDR3, the DNA is TGTGCCAGCAGCGGAGCAGGGGAGACCCAGTACTTC. Filled out from reference TRBV2 and TRBJ2-5, the complete variable domain reads EPEVTQTPSHQVTQMGQEVILRCVPISNHLYFYWYRQILGQKVEFLVSFYNNEISEKSEIFDDQFSVERPDGSNFTLKIRSTKLEDSAMYFCASSGAGETQYFGPGTRLLVL.

The rearrangement uses TRBV27 and TRBJ2-6; 7 bases match TRBD1. Germline values: CDR1 MNHEY, CDR2 SMNVEV (reference sequence). Unmatched junction bases numbered 7, after V lost 5 bases and J lost 0 bases. This CDR3 has 17 amino acids. CDR3 nucleotide sequence: TGTGCCAGCAGTATAACAGGGGTGCGCTCTGGGGCCAACGTCCTGACTTTC. Its translation: CASSITGVRSGANVLTF. The full variable domain, completed using reference TRBV27 and TRBJ2-6, is EAQVTQNPRYLITVTGKKLTVTCSQNMNHEYMSWYRQDPGLGLRQIYYSMNVEVTDKGDVPEGYKVSRKEKRNFPLILESPSPNQTSLYFCASSITGVRSGANVLTFGAGSRLTVL.

This clone occurred a few times. V usage is TRBV2 and J usage is TRBJ2-2, with 11 positions matching TRBD2. Per the germline V gene, CDR1 is SNHLY and CDR2 is FYNNEI. CDR3 length: 18 amino acids. The V and J ends lost 8 bases and 4 bases, in that order; junction bases with no gene match: 15. The chain's CDR3 is CASCSLAGGPGGTGELFF. Written as DNA, the CDR3 is TGTGCCAGCTGCTCCTTAGCGGGGGGGCCGGGGGGCACCGGGGAGCTGTTTTTT.

In its sample, this clone was seen once. The genes are TRBV4-3 and TRBJ1-6; weak D call: TRBD1 (6 bases). Germline CDR1 is LGHNA and CDR2 is YSLEER. Trimming left V 4 bases short and J 3 bases short, with 25 bases between. The CDR3 length is 20 residues. CDR3 region: CASSRGFVGAQWDYNSPLHF. The CDR3 nucleotides read TGCGCCAGCAGCCGGGGTTTCGTGGGGGCGCAGTGGGACTATAATTCACCCCTCCACTTT.

The CDR3 here is CASSWAGSYEQYF. Here the CDR3 DNA reads TGTGCCAGCAGTTGGGCGGGATCCTACGAGCAGTACTTC. The chain combines TRBV27 with TRBJ2-7; maybe TRBD2 (6 bases). This CDR3 is 13 amino acids long. The germline V gene has CDR1 MNHEY and CDR2 SMNVEV (reference sequence). Trimming removed 4 bases from V and 1 base from J, with 8 bases in between.

This chain connects TRBV27 to TRBJ1-2, with D tentatively TRBD1 (5 bases). Deletions cut 6 bases from V and 5 bases from J, with 16 bases between. Germline V CDR1 and CDR2: MNHEY, SMNVEV (reference sequence). This CDR3 has 14 amino acids. The CDR3 loop reads CASSTGPSSYGYTF. In DNA form, the CDR3 reads TGTGCCAGCAGCACAGGTCCTAGTTCGTATGGCTACACCTTC.

This clone came up a few times. Other DNA sequences in this specimen translate into the identical CDR3. The chain employs TRBV28 and TRBJ2-7; a possible D gene is TRBD1 (5 bases). Germline values: CDR1 MDHEN, CDR2 SYDVKM. The CDR3 loop spans 13 amino acids. Trimming left V 6 bases short and J 0 bases short, with 9 bases between. The CDR3 region has the DNA TGTGCCAGCAGCATAGACAGCTCCTACGAGCAGTACTTC. Residues: CASSIDSSYEQYF. Looking up the rest from reference TRBV28 and TRBJ2-7 gives the full variable domain: DVKVTQSSRYLVKRTGEKVFLECVQDMDHENMFWYRQDPGLGLRLIYFSYDVKMKEKGDIPEGYSVSREKKERFSLILESASTNQTSMYLCASSIDSSYEQYFGPGTRLTVT.

This clone was seen a handful of times. This chain uses TRBV7-2 with TRBJ2-2, with 11 bases matching TRBD2. With 2 bases clipped from V and 1 base from J, the junction kept 6 bases outside the gene matches. This CDR3 is 18 amino acids long. Per the germline V gene, CDR1 is SGHTA and CDR2 is FQGNSA. The CDR3 coding sequence is TGTGCCAGCAGCTTATCGGCTGGGACTAGCGGGAACACCGGGGAGCTGTTTTTT. This gives the protein CASSLSAGTSGNTGELFF.

The chain combines TRBV15 with TRBJ1-5, with a weak D call TRBD1 (6 bases). Germline V CDR1 and CDR2: LNHNV, YYDKDF (reference sequence). V was trimmed by 5 bases and J by 4 bases, leaving 18 bases between them. The CDR3 runs to 16 residues. The CDR3 DNA follows: TGTGCCACCAGCCGCCGGCGGGGGCCTGCTAATCAGCCCCAGCATTTT. Encoded protein: CATSRRRGPANQPQHF.

The chain employs TRBV10-3 and TRBJ2-7; 8 bases map to TRBD2. Germline V gene sequence: CDR1 ENHRY, CDR2 SYGVKD. The CDR3 sequence is 16 residues long. The V and J ends lost 4 bases and 1 base, in that order; junction bases with no gene match: 9. The chain's CDR3 is CAISGYSGGDSYEQYF. The DNA of the CDR3 is TGTGCCATCAGTGGGTACAGCGGGGGCGATTCCTACGAGCAGTACTTC.

The CDR3 DNA reads as TGTGCCAGCAGCCAAAGGGTCCGGGACAGTTCTACCCTATACAATGAGCAGTTCTTC. Encoded protein: CASSQRVRDSSTLYNEQFF. The chain couples TRBV21-1 to TRBJ2-1; the D segment call TRBD1 is taken from the table without a DNA check. TRBV21-1 is noted as a pseudogene. This CDR3 comprises 19 residues.

This chain uses TRBV5-1 with TRBJ2-1, with a possible D match to TRBD2 (7 bases). With 0 bases removed from V and 4 bases from J, the gap between germline ends came to 14 bases. CDR3 size: 16 residues. The germline V gene has CDR1 SGHRS and CDR2 YFSETQ. CDR3 loop: CASSLVEGGRYNEQFF. DNA for the CDR3: TGCGCCAGCAGCTTGGTTGAGGGGGGGCGGTACAATGAGCAGTTCTTC.

The table lists this clone with a few counts. The J gene is TRBJ1-6, the V gene TRBV7-9, with D possibly matching TRBD1 (6 bases). Germline CDR1 is SEHNR and CDR2 is FQNEAQ (reference sequence). The CDR3 runs 16 residues. Trimming cost V 5 bases and J 7 bases, with 18 bases left between them. The CDR3 nucleotides read TGTGCCAGCAGCGCGCCACTGGGGCAGGGGAATTCACCCCTCCACTTT. Translating gives CASSAPLGQGNSPLHF. Using reference TRBV7-9 and TRBJ1-6 for the parts outside the CDR3, the full variable domain is DTGVSQNPRHKITKRGQNVTFRCDPISEHNRLYWYRQTLGQGPEFLTYFQNEAQLEKSRLLSDRFSAERPKGSFSTLEIQRTEQGDSAMYLCASSAPLGQGNSPLHFGNGTRLTVT.

The rearrangement joins TRBV4-1 to TRBJ2-1; a possible D gene is TRBD1 (6 bases). CDR1 is MGHRA, CDR2 YSYEKL, per germline. This CDR3 has 15 residues. Trimming removed 3 bases at V and 5 bases at J, with 14 bases between. The CDR3 sequence: CASSQVGRGNNEQFF. DNA of the CDR3: TGCGCCAGCAGCCAGGTGGGCAGGGGTAACAATGAGCAGTTCTTC.